What follows are 8 T cell receptor beta chains derived from one specimen sequenced in a study of T cells after posttransplantation cyclophosphamide. Cyclophosphamide on days +3 and +4 followed busulfan-fludarabine conditioning and a marrow graft. Repertoires were generated with immunoSEQ multiplex PCR, while TCRdb's copy carries only in-frame clones and drops some. The sample has around 19 clones. Sample: gut tissue, taken around 60 days after allogeneic stem cell transplant with posttransplant cyclophosphamide. The source of these receptors is a male patient in his sixties or seventies who received an allogeneic stem cell transplant from a related donor and was CMV-positive. The graft donor may have given rise to some T cells.

This chain joins TRBV5-1 and TRBJ2-3; TRBD2 aligns across 15 bases. Germline CDR1 is SGHRS and CDR2 is YFSETQ. The J segment lost 3 bases and the V segment lost 3 bases, leaving 2 bases of the junction unmatched. This CDR3 is built from 16 residues. CDR3 in amino acids: CASSSGTSGRTDTQYF. The DNA of the CDR3 is TGCGCCAGCAGCTCCGGGACTAGCGGGAGGACAGATACGCAGTATTTT. The full variable domain, completed using reference TRBV5-1 and TRBJ2-3, is KAGVTQTPRYLIKTRGQQVTLSCSPISGHRSVSWYQQTPGQGLQFLFEYFSETQRNKGNFPGRFSGRQFSNSRSEMNVSTLELGDSALYLCASSSGTSGRTDTQYFGPGTRLTVL.

The chain joins TRBV12-5 to TRBJ1-2; D possibly corresponds to TRBD1 (5 bases). The CDR3 is made up of 15 amino acids. V gave up 4 bases and J gave up 4 bases, with 16 bases separating them. The germline CDR1 and CDR2 sequences are LGHNT and FRNRAP. The CDR3 spells CASGSLQGKTYGYTF. Here the CDR3 DNA reads TGTGCTAGTGGTTCGCTGCAGGGAAAGACCTATGGCTACACCTTC.

The chain employs TRBV5-1 and TRBJ2-5; 7 bases align to TRBD1. V lost 2 bases to trimming and J lost 1 base; unmatched junction nucleotides: 8. The V gene's germline CDR1 is SGHRS and CDR2 YFSETQ. This CDR3 comprises 16 residues. CDR3 residues: CASSLPSGTAQETQYF. The DNA of the CDR3 is TGCGCCAGCAGCTTACCGTCCGGGACAGCCCAAGAGACCCAGTACTTC.

The chain uses TRBV18 and TRBJ2-5; 7 nucleotides agree with TRBD1. The CDR3 contains 17 residues. Germline V gene sequence: CDR1 KGHSH, CDR2 LQKENI. With V trimmed by 0 bases and J by 5 bases, 12 bases remained unmatched. The CDR3 nucleotides read TGTGCCAGCTCACCACCGCCTTCTACAGGGGATGCGGAGACCCAGTACTTC. Protein sequence: CASSPPPSTGDAETQYF.

V usage is TRBV7-2 and J usage is TRBJ1-2, with D unresolved. From germline, CDR1 is SGHTA and CDR2 FQGNSA. The CDR3 spans 13 residues. Between the trimmed V and J ends, which lost 3 bases and 8 bases, there was a span of 13 bases. CDR3 sequence (DNA): TGTGCCAGCAGCTTCTCAGCGTCTGTCGGCTACACCTTC. This encodes CASSFSASVGYTF.

V and J are TRBV7-9 and TRBJ2-3; D is uncertain. The CDR3 is 12 residues long. Looked up from germline, CDR1 is SEHNR and CDR2 is FQNEAQ (reference sequence). V lost 5 bases, J lost 5 bases, and 8 bases lay in between. CDR3: CASSPSEDTQYF. In nucleotides, the CDR3 is TGTGCCAGCAGCCCGAGTGAAGATACGCAGTATTTT.

This chain links TRBV27 with TRBJ1-3; no definite D call. V was clipped by 2 bases and J by 4 bases, with 6 bases between them. Germline assignment: CDR1 MNHEY and CDR2 SMNVEV (reference sequence). The CDR3 is made up of 13 amino acids. In DNA form, the CDR3 reads TGTGCCAGCAGTTTAAACCAGGGAAACACCATATATTTT. Encoded protein: CASSLNQGNTIYF.

This clone was picked up one time. V gene TRBV7-9 combines with J gene TRBJ1-3; 7 bases are a match to TRBD1. Germline V gene sequence: CDR1 SEHNR, CDR2 FQNEAQ (reference sequence). The V gene end was trimmed by 5 bases and the J gene end by 6 bases; junction bases not matched to a gene: 10. The CDR3 loop spans 15 amino acids. The CDR3 coding sequence is TGTGCCAGCAGCCGAGGGGGCGCGGACGAAAACACCATATATTTT. It translates to CASSRGGADENTIYF.